This T cell receptor (beta chain) was sequenced in a study of OX40 agonist ivuxolimab in advanced cancers. About the study: Patients achieving partial responses numbered three: one hepatocellular carcinoma case and two cutaneous melanoma cases.

The sample holds one count of this clone. Assay used: immunoSEQ multiplex PCR; TCRdb lists only in-frame clones, some missing. The sample carries tens of thousands of clones, around 83% recorded once. Material: CD4+ or CD8+ T cells sorted from blood, obtained in a trial of the OX40 agonist ivuxolimab. The TCR originated in an adult with an advanced solid tumor such as melanoma, head and neck, liver or kidney cancer.

CDR3 DNA sequence: TGTGCCAGCACCCGAGGGGGACTAGCGGGGGGGCGTTCCCCCACAGATACGCAGTATTTT. Its translation: CASTRGGLAGGRSPTDTQYF. The chain recombines TRBV2 with TRBJ2-3; TRBD2 aligns across 16 bases. The germline V gene has CDR1 SNHLY and CDR2 FYNNEI. The CDR3 length is 20 residues. The junction had 15 bases not matched to a gene; V was cut back by 7 bases and J by 2 bases. Combining the CDR3 with reference TRBV2 and TRBJ2-3 gives the whole variable domain EPEVTQTPSHQVTQMGQEVILRCVPISNHLYFYWYRQILGQKVEFLVSFYNNEISEKSEIFDDQFSVERPDGSNFTLKIRSTKLEDSAMYFCASTRGGLAGGRSPTDTQYFGPGTRLTVL.